This T cell receptor (beta chain) was profiled in a study of T cell repertoires in cytomegalovirus infection. At the level of the study: CMV infection together with matching HLA type was indicated by public TCR beta signatures. Findings of the study overall: People with CMV and the relevant HLA were identified by cumulative public TCR beta family frequency. HLA-C-restricted CMV clonotypes gave the most frequent clonotype in two of eight donors.

TCRdb fed the reads into MiXCR, producing one record per CDR3 protein. The repertoire holds 300,000 to 400,000 distinct CDR3 sequences, with 8% to 10% as singletons. V was pared by 0 bases and J by 6 bases, with 11 bases between. This CDR3 has 15 amino acids. CDR1 and CDR2 (germline): LGHNA, YSLEER. This clonotype was counted a few times. As yet, its antigen is unknown. The TCR comes from a human donor in good health (CMV status not recorded). Some clones in this sample may be carry-over from other donors' samples. This rearrangement joins TRBV4-3 to TRBJ1-4, with D perhaps TRBD1 (6 bases). Sequenced input: PBMCs. DNA of the CDR3: TGCGCCAGCAGCCAAGAAGACAGGCCCTATGAAAAACTGTTTTTT. This codes for CASSQEDRPYEKLFF.